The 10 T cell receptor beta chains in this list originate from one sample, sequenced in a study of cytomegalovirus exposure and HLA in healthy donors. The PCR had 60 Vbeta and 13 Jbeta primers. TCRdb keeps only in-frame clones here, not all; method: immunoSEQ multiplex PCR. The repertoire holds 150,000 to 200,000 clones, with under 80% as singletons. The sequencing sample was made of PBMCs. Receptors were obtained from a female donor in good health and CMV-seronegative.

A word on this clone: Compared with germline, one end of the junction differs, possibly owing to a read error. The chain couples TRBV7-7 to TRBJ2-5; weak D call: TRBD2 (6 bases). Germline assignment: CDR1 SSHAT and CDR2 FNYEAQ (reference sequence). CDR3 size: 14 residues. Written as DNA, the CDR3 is TGTGCTAGCAGCTACCCGGGAGCCTTAGAGACCCAGTACTTC. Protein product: CASSYPGALETQYF.

CDR3 amino acids: CASSLRISGQETQYF. In DNA, the CDR3 is TGTGCCAGCAGTCTTCGGATTAGCGGCCAAGAGACCCAGTACTTC. The chain couples TRBV25-1 to TRBJ2-5; maybe TRBD2 (6 bases). Germline V gives CDR1 MGHDK, CDR2 SYGVNS. Between the trimmed V and J ends, which lost 5 bases and 1 base, there was a span of 14 bases. This CDR3 comprises 15 residues. Looking up the rest from reference TRBV25-1 and TRBJ2-5 gives the full variable domain: EADIYQTPRYLVIGTGKKITLECSQTMGHDKMYWYQQDPGMELHLIHYSYGVNSTEKGDLSSESTVSRIRTEHFPLTLESARPSHTSQYLCASSLRISGQETQYFGPGTRLLVL.

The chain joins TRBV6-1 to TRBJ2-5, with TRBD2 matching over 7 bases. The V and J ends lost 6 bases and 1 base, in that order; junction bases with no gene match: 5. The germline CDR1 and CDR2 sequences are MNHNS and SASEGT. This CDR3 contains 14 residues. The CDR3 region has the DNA TGTGCCAGCAGAGGAGCGGGGCCCCAAGAGACCCAGTACTTC. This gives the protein CASRGAGPQETQYF.

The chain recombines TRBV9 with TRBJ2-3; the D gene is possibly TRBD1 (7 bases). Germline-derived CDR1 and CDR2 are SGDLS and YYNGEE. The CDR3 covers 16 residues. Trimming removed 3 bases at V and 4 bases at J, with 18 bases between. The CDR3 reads CASSGPGAGGPDTQYF. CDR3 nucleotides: TGTGCCAGCAGCGGGCCCGGGGCAGGGGGGCCAGATACGCAGTATTTT.

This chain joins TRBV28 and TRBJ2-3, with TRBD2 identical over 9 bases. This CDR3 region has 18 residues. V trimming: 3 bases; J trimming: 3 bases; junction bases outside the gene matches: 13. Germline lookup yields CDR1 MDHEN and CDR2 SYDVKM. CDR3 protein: CASSLGSGSQFGTDTQYF. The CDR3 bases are TGTGCCAGCAGTTTGGGTAGCGGGAGCCAGTTCGGGACAGATACGCAGTATTTT. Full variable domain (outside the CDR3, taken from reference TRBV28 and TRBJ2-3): DVKVTQSSRYLVKRTGEKVFLECVQDMDHENMFWYRQDPGLGLRLIYFSYDVKMKEKGDIPEGYSVSREKKERFSLILESASTNQTSMYLCASSLGSGSQFGTDTQYFGPGTRLTVL.

Written as DNA, the CDR3 is TGTGCCAGCAGTCCGACAGGCGTTTCGTATTCACCCCTCCACTTT. Protein product: CASSPTGVSYSPLHF. The chain recombines TRBV28 with TRBJ1-6, with a weak D call TRBD1 (6 bases). CDR3 length: 15 amino acids. Trimming removed 5 bases from V and 8 bases from J, with 16 bases in between. Germline assignment: CDR1 MDHEN and CDR2 SYDVKM.

The CDR3 region is CAWSGGGGEKLFF. The CDR3 region has the DNA TGTGCCTGGAGTGGGGGGGGAGGGGAAAAACTGTTTTTT. This chain connects TRBV30 to TRBJ1-4; D is possibly TRBD1 (5 bases). This CDR3 has 13 residues. Trimming shortened V by 1 base and J by 8 bases, and 11 bases separated the two germline ends. CDR1 and CDR2 (germline): GTSNPN, SVGIG (reference sequence).

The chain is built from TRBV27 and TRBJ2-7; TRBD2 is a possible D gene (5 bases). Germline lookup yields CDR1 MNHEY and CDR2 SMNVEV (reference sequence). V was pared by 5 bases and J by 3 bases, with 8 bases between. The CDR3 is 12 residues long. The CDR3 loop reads CASSPGSYEQYF. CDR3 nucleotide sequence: TGTGCCAGCAGTCCGGGGAGCTACGAGCAGTACTTC.

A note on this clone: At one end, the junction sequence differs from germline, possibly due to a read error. CDR3 loop: CAGSLSGLGSQPQHF. As DNA, the CDR3 is TGTGCCGGCAGCTTATCAGGGTTGGGTAGTCAGCCCCAGCATTTT. This rearrangement joins TRBV7-3 to TRBJ1-5, with a weak D call TRBD1 (5 bases). Germline-derived CDR1 and CDR2 are SGHTA and FQGTGA. The CDR3 sequence is 15 residues long.

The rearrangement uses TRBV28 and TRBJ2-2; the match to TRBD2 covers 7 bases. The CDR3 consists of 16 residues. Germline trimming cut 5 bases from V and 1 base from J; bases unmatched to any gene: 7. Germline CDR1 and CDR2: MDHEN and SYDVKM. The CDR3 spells CASSRLGRENTGELFF. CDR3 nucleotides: TGTGCCAGCAGTCGATTAGGGAGGGAGAACACCGGGGAGCTGTTTTTT.